The 25 T cell receptor beta chains below were found in one sample sequenced in a study of cytomegalovirus exposure and HLA in healthy donors. A multiplex PCR was run with 60 Vbeta primers and 13 Jbeta primers. Generated by immunoSEQ multiplex PCR, the TCRdb table keeps only in-frame clones and is missing some. The sample holds under 250,000 clones, around 78% seen once. Sequences were obtained from PBMCs. The receptors stem from a man between 25 and 39 years old in good health and CMV-seronegative.

The CDR3 nucleotides are TGCGCCAGCAGTGGGCCTGGGACAGGGACAGATACGCAGTATTTT. Protein sequence: CASSGPGTGTDTQYF. This rearrangement joins TRBV10-1 to TRBJ2-3; 9 bases fit TRBD1. CDR1 is WNHNN and CDR2 is SYGVQD in the germline V gene (reference sequence). Trimming took 4 bases from V and 3 from J; bases not matched to a gene: 5. This CDR3 is built from 15 residues.

The chain carries TRBV6-1 and TRBJ1-1; 8 nucleotides match TRBD1. The CDR3 consists of 16 residues. Per germline, CDR1 MNHNS and CDR2 SASEGT. J lost 1 base, V lost 0 bases, and 4 bases had no gene match. The CDR3: CASSEALGTGNTEAFF. CDR3 nucleotides: TGTGCCAGCAGTGAAGCGTTAGGGACAGGGAACACTGAAGCTTTCTTT.

This clone was found a few times. The chain couples TRBV2 to TRBJ2-7, with TRBD1 matching 8 bases. The V gene end was trimmed by 8 bases and the J gene end by 6 bases; junction bases not matched to a gene: 12. The germline CDR1 and CDR2 sequences are SNHLY and FYNNEI. CDR3 size: 14 residues. CDR3 protein: CASSFLQGAAEQYF. The CDR3 coding sequence is TGTGCCAGCTCCTTCTTGCAGGGGGCGGCCGAGCAGTACTTC.

This sequence joins TRBV27 and TRBJ2-1, with 8 bases identical to TRBD2. The germline V gene has CDR1 MNHEY and CDR2 SMNVEV (reference sequence). V shed 7 bases, J shed 4 bases, and the junction held 9 bases outside the gene matches. This CDR3 has 15 amino acids. CDR3 region: CASTRSGNSYNEQFF. The CDR3 coding sequence is TGTGCCAGCACGCGTAGCGGGAACAGTTACAATGAGCAGTTCTTC.

The chain uses TRBV7-9 and TRBJ1-2; perhaps TRBD1 as D (6 bases). The CDR3 totals 14 residues. Germline V lookup: CDR1 SEHNR, CDR2 FQNEAQ (reference sequence). V was pared by 3 bases and J by 5 bases, with 13 bases between. The CDR3 region is CASSFQEGGYGYTF. DNA of the CDR3: TGTGCCAGCAGCTTTCAGGAAGGGGGTTATGGCTACACCTTC. The full variable domain, completed using reference TRBV7-9 and TRBJ1-2, is DTGVSQNPRHKITKRGQNVTFRCDPISEHNRLYWYRQTLGQGPEFLTYFQNEAQLEKSRLLSDRFSAERPKGSFSTLEIQRTEQGDSAMYLCASSFQEGGYGYTFGSGTRLTVV.

The rearrangement uses TRBV28 and TRBJ1-1; the D gene is possibly TRBD1 (6 bases). V shed 4 bases and J shed 1 base, with 13 bases lying between them. Germline V lookup: CDR1 MDHEN, CDR2 SYDVKM. The CDR3 has 15 residues. The CDR3 DNA follows: TGTGCCAGCAGTTACAGACTGACAGGGAACACTGAAGCTTTCTTT. This sequence encodes CASSYRLTGNTEAFF. Combining the CDR3 with reference TRBV28 and TRBJ1-1 gives the whole variable domain DVKVTQSSRYLVKRTGEKVFLECVQDMDHENMFWYRQDPGLGLRLIYFSYDVKMKEKGDIPEGYSVSREKKERFSLILESASTNQTSMYLCASSYRLTGNTEAFFGQGTRLTVV.

The chain joins TRBV2 to TRBJ1-2; TRBD1 matches 10 bases. Per germline, CDR1 SNHLY and CDR2 FYNNEI. This CDR3 spans 14 amino acids. V shed 6 bases and J 4 bases; nucleotides not matched to a gene: 5. DNA for the CDR3: TGTGCCAGCAGATTGGGACAGGGGACCTATGGCTACACCTTC. It translates to CASRLGQGTYGYTF. The entire variable domain, with the rest obtained from reference TRBV2 and TRBJ1-2, is as follows: EPEVTQTPSHQVTQMGQEVILRCVPISNHLYFYWYRQILGQKVEFLVSFYNNEISEKSEIFDDQFSVERPDGSNFTLKIRSTKLEDSAMYFCASRLGQGTYGYTFGSGTRLTVV.

This clone was seen just once. The gene calls are TRBV28 and TRBJ1-5, with TRBD1 identical over 7 bases. This CDR3 contains 15 residues. Per germline, CDR1 MDHEN and CDR2 SYDVKM. Trimming took 5 bases from V and 6 from J; bases not matched to a gene: 10. The CDR3 reads CASSPTPGGGQPQHF. In DNA form, the CDR3 reads TGTGCCAGCAGTCCCACCCCAGGGGGTGGTCAGCCCCAGCATTTT.

The V and J genes are TRBV5-4 and TRBJ2-7; 8 bases are shared with TRBD2. After removal of 3 bases from V and 4 bases from J, the junction contained 9 bases not matched to a gene. The CDR3 is 15 residues long. Germline CDR1 is SGHNT and CDR2 is YYREEE (reference sequence). CDR3 residues: CASSSTGTSPYEQYF. CDR3 in DNA: TGTGCCAGCAGCTCCACCGGGACTAGTCCTTACGAGCAGTACTTC.

This chain connects TRBV5-1 to TRBJ2-2; a weak D match, TRBD1 (6 bases). This CDR3 region has 14 residues. CDR1 and CDR2 from the germline V gene are SGHRS and YFSETQ. Trimming cost V 0 bases and J 7 bases, with 10 bases left between them. The CDR3 region is CASSLARGSGELFF. CDR3 bases: TGCGCCAGCAGCTTGGCCAGGGGCAGCGGGGAGCTGTTTTTT.

This clone was found once. This sequence joins TRBV12-5 and TRBJ2-6; D remains unclear. Germline lookup yields CDR1 LGHNT and CDR2 FRNRAP. Deletions cut 2 bases from V and 0 bases from J, with 11 bases between. This CDR3 is 17 amino acids long. This CDR3 is CASGLLPMNSGANVLTF. The CDR3 region has the DNA TGTGCTAGTGGTTTGCTTCCTATGAACTCTGGGGCCAACGTCCTGACTTTC.

This chain uses TRBV15 with TRBJ2-3, with D possibly matching TRBD1 (5 bases). The CDR3 totals 15 residues. V was pared by 1 base and J by 5 bases, with 13 bases between. The germline CDR1 and CDR2 sequences are LNHNV and YYDKDF (reference sequence). CDR3 bases: TGTGCCACCAGCAGAGGAGACAGTAACCTAGATACGCAGTATTTT. Translating it yields CATSRGDSNLDTQYF. Combining the CDR3 with reference TRBV15 and TRBJ2-3 gives the whole variable domain DAMVIQNPRYQVTQFGKPVTLSCSQTLNHNVMYWYQQKSSQAPKLLFHYYDKDFNNEADTPDNFQSRRPNTSFCFLDIRSPGLGDTAMYLCATSRGDSNLDTQYFGPGTRLTVL.

The chain employs TRBV19 and TRBJ2-7; 9 nucleotides match TRBD1. The CDR3 loop spans 15 amino acids. Germline CDR1 LNHDA, CDR2 SQIVND (reference sequence). J gave up 1 base and V 6 bases, and 7 bases lay outside the gene matches. The CDR3 protein is CASSLGQGRSYEQYF. CDR3 coding DNA: TGTGCCAGTAGCCTAGGACAGGGGAGGTCCTACGAGCAGTACTTC.

This chain joins TRBV5-4 and TRBJ1-1; no reliable D call. The CDR3 is 15 amino acids. Germline V gene data show CDR1 as SGHNT and CDR2 as YYREEE (reference sequence). V was cut by 3 bases and J by 4 bases, with 16 bases left in between. The CDR3 region is CASSSERLGGTEAFF. DNA of the CDR3: TGTGCCAGCAGCTCGGAGAGGTTGGGTGGCACTGAAGCTTTCTTT.

This clone was seen more than once but under ten times. V gene TRBV25-1 combines with J gene TRBJ2-7, with 10 bases matching TRBD1. CDR3 length: 13 residues. With 5 bases clipped from V and 4 bases from J, the junction kept 2 bases outside the gene matches. Looked up from germline, CDR1 is MGHDK and CDR2 is SYGVNS. CDR3 in amino acids: CASSTDRGYEQYF. CDR3 nucleotide sequence: TGTGCCAGCAGTACGGACAGGGGGTACGAGCAGTACTTC.

The chain couples TRBV9 to TRBJ2-1, with TRBD2 identical over 14 bases. Germline V gives CDR1 SGDLS, CDR2 YYNGEE. The CDR3 runs 18 residues. The J segment lost 5 bases and the V segment lost 4 bases, leaving 11 bases of the junction unmatched. CDR3: CASSRGLAGGQNNNEQFF. DNA of the CDR3: TGTGCCAGCAGCAGAGGACTAGCGGGAGGCCAAAATAACAATGAGCAGTTCTTC.

This clone was counted a single time. J is TRBJ1-2 and V is TRBV13; 8 nucleotides align to TRBD1. The junction had 9 bases not matched to a gene; V was cut back by 3 bases and J by 9 bases. The length of the CDR3 is 14 residues. Per the germline V gene, CDR1 is PRHDT and CDR2 is FYEKMQ (reference sequence). The CDR3 is CASSFDRGSRSYTF. CDR3 nucleotide sequence: TGTGCCAGCAGCTTCGACAGGGGCTCCCGTAGCTACACCTTC. Filled out from reference TRBV13 and TRBJ1-2, the complete variable domain reads AAGVIQSPRHLIKEKRETATLKCYPIPRHDTVYWYQQGPGQDPQFLISFYEKMQSDKGSIPDRFSAQQFSDYHSELNMSSLELGDSALYFCASSFDRGSRSYTFGSGTRLTVV.

The chain has TRBV6-4 and TRBJ2-6; 9 bases align to TRBD2. The CDR3 totals 19 residues. CDR1 MRHNA and CDR2 SNTAGT come from the germline V gene. After removal of 0 bases from V and 2 bases from J, the junction contained 8 bases not matched to a gene. CDR3 bases: TGTGCCAGCAGTGACTCCTCTGCGGGAGGGCCTACTGGGGCCAACGTCCTGACTTTC. It yields the protein CASSDSSAGGPTGANVLTF.

The V call is TRBV1, the J call TRBJ2-3; TRBD2 is the table's D call and was not checked against the DNA. TRBV1 is shown as a pseudogene. This CDR3 contains 19 residues. The CDR3 DNA reads TGCACCAGCAGCCCCCCCGGGGTAGCGGGAGGGCGGGGGACAGATACGCAGTATTTT. Its protein product is CTSSPPGVAGGRGTDTQYF.

The gene calls are TRBV4-1 and TRBJ2-7; 10 bases are a match to TRBD2. Germline V gives CDR1 MGHRA, CDR2 YSYEKL. The trim removed 1 base at V and 3 bases at J, leaving 0 bases unmatched. The CDR3 is 14 residues long. This CDR3 is CASSQASGSYEQYF. Here the CDR3 DNA reads TGCGCCAGCAGCCAAGCTAGCGGGAGCTACGAGCAGTACTTC.

This clone was seen once. This rearrangement joins TRBV9 to TRBJ2-5, with D uncertain. The CDR3 covers 14 residues. V lost 0 bases to trimming and J lost 2 bases, with 8 bases between them. In germline, CDR1 is SGDLS, CDR2 YYNGEE. The CDR3 reads CASSVVEAQETQYF. CDR3 coding DNA: TGTGCCAGCAGCGTAGTTGAGGCTCAAGAGACCCAGTACTTC.

V usage is TRBV27 and J usage is TRBJ2-3; 13 nucleotides line up with TRBD2. CDR3 length: 15 residues. Losses at the gene ends were 3 bases for V and 6 bases for J; bases not matched to a gene: 3. The germline V gene encodes CDR1 MNHEY and CDR2 SMNVEV (reference sequence). The CDR3 nucleotides read TGTGCCAGCAGTTTTGGACTAGCGGGAGACGATACGCAGTATTTT. This encodes CASSFGLAGDDTQYF.

The chain links TRBV5-1 to TRBJ2-7; a possible D gene is TRBD1 (6 bases). The CDR3 extends over 14 amino acids. V shed 2 bases and J shed 7 bases, with 16 bases lying between them. Per germline, CDR1 SGHRS and CDR2 YFSETQ. CDR3 loop: CASSLQGAVWEQYF. The DNA for the CDR3 is TGCGCCAGCAGCTTACAGGGTGCTGTTTGGGAGCAGTACTTC.

In this sample, this clone turned up once. The chain uses TRBV9 and TRBJ1-1, with TRBD1 matching 8 bases. V was clipped by 3 bases and J by 4 bases; unmatched bases: 8. The germline V gene encodes CDR1 SGDLS and CDR2 YYNGEE. The CDR3 is 15 residues long. As DNA, the CDR3 is TGTGCCAGCAGCGCAATTGGGACAGGAACCACTGAAGCTTTCTTT. Amino acids: CASSAIGTGTTEAFF.

The genes are TRBV13 and TRBJ2-7; D is possibly TRBD2 (6 bases). The CDR3 extends over 12 amino acids. Trimming pared 4 bases from V and 4 bases from J, leaving 8 bases between. Germline loops: CDR1 PRHDT, CDR2 FYEKMQ (reference sequence). The CDR3 protein is CASSYAGYEQYF. CDR3 DNA sequence: TGTGCCAGCAGCTATGCGGGATACGAGCAGTACTTC. The entire variable domain, with the rest obtained from reference TRBV13 and TRBJ2-7, is as follows: AAGVIQSPRHLIKEKRETATLKCYPIPRHDTVYWYQQGPGQDPQFLISFYEKMQSDKGSIPDRFSAQQFSDYHSELNMSSLELGDSALYFCASSYAGYEQYFGPGTRLTVT.